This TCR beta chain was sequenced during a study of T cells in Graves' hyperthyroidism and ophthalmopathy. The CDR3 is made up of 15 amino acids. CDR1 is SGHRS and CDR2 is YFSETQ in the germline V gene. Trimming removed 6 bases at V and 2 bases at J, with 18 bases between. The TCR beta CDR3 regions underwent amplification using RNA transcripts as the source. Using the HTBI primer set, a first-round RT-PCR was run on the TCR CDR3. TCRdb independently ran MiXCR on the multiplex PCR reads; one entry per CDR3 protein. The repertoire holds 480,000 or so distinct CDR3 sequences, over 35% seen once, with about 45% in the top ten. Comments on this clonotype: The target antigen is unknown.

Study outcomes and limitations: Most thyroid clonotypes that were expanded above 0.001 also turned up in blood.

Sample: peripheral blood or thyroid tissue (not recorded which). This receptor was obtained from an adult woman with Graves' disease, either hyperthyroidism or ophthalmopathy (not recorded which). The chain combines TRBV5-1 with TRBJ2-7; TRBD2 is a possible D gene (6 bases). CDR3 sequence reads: CASMSLGREAYEQYF. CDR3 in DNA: TGCGCCAGCATGAGTTTGGGGCGGGAAGCCTACGAGCAGTACTTC.